This record covers a single T cell receptor beta chain. These data come from a study of blood T cell repertoires in COVID-19. TCRdb's copy holds only in-frame clones and misses some; the assay was immunoSEQ multiplex PCR. Among about 150,000 clones listed, approximately 80% were seen once. Germline V gene sequence: CDR1 SGHRS, CDR2 YFSETQ. The CDR3 length is 15 residues. V lost 0 bases, J lost 5 bases, and 14 bases lay in between. The clonotype originates from a woman aged 80 or over with acute or convalescent COVID-19. The chain recombines TRBV5-1 with TRBJ2-5; maybe TRBD1 (5 bases). Sample: peripheral blood. The CDR3 sequence: CASSLAGRVGETQYF. The CDR3 nucleotides are TGCGCCAGCAGCTTGGCGGGCAGGGTCGGCGAGACCCAGTACTTC.